This record looks at one TCR beta chain sequence and its context. Its antigen is unknown. This specimen belongs to a study of OX40 agonist ivuxolimab in advanced cancers. The protocol was immunoSEQ multiplex PCR, while the TCRdb copy is restricted to in-frame clones and leaves out a portion. The sample lists over 9,500 clones, over 75% occurring once. Study-wide results and caveats: Among the least clonally expanded were partial responders at 0.1-3.0 mg/kg. At doses 0.1 to 3.0 mg/kg, CD4+ and CD8+ clones expanded.

This CDR3 is built from 15 residues. Looked up from germline, CDR1 is SGHDN and CDR2 is FVKESK. V was cut by 1 base and J by 5 bases, with 14 bases left in between. This clonotype was obtained from an adult with an advanced solid tumor such as melanoma, head and neck, liver or kidney cancer. The sample in question was CD4+ or CD8+ T cells sorted from blood, obtained in a trial of the OX40 agonist ivuxolimab. The chain recombines TRBV14 with TRBJ1-2, with unresolved D. Written as DNA, the CDR3 is TGTGCCAGCAGCCAAGGGTCGTTTCGGGTTTATGGCTACACCTTC. Translated: CASSQGSFRVYGYTF.